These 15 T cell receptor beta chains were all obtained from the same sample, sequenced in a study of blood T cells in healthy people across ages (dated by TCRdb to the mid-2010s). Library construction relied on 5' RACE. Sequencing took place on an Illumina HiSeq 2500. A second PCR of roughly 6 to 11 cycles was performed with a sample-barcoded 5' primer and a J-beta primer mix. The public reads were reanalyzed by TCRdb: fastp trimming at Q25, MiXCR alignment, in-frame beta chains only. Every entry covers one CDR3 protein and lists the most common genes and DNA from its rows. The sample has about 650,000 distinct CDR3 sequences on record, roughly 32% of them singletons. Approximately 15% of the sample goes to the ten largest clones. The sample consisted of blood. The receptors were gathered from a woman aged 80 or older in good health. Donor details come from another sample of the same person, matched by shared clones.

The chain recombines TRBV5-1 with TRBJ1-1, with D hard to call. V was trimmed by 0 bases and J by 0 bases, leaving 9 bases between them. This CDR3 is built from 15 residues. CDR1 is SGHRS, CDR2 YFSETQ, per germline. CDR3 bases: TGCGCCAGCAGCTTGGTCGGGGATATGAACACTGAAGCTTTCTTT. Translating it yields CASSLVGDMNTEAFF.

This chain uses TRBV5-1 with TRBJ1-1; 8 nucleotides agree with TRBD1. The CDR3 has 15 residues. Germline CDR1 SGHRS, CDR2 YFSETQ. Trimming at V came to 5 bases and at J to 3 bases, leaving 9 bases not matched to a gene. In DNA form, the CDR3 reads TGCGCCAGCAGTCAAAGGACAGGGAGGGACACTGAAGCTTTCTTT. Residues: CASSQRTGRDTEAFF. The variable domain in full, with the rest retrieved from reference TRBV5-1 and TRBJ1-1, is KAGVTQTPRYLIKTRGQQVTLSCSPISGHRSVSWYQQTPGQGLQFLFEYFSETQRNKGNFPGRFSGRQFSNSRSEMNVSTLELGDSALYLCASSQRTGRDTEAFFGQGTRLTVV.

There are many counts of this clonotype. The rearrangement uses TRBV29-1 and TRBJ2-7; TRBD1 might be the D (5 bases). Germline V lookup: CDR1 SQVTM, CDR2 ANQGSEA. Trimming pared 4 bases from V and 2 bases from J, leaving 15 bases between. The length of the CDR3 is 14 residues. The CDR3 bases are TGCAGCGTTGGCCTAATGCAGGGTCCCTACGAGCAGTACTTC. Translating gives CSVGLMQGPYEQYF.

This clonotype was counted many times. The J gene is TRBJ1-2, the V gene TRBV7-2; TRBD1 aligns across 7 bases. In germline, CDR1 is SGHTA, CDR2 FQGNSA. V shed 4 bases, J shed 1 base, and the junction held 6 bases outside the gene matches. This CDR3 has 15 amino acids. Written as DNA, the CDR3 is TGTGCCAGCAGCTGGGGTACAGGGGATAACTATGGCTACACCTTC. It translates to CASSWGTGDNYGYTF.

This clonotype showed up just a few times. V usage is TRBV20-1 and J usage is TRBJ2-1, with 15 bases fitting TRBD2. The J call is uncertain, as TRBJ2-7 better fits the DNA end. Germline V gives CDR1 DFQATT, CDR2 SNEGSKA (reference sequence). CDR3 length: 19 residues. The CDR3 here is CSASNAGLAGGVSYNEQYF. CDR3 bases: TGCAGTGCTAGCAACGCGGGACTAGCGGGGGGTGTCTCCTACAATGAGCAGTACTTC.

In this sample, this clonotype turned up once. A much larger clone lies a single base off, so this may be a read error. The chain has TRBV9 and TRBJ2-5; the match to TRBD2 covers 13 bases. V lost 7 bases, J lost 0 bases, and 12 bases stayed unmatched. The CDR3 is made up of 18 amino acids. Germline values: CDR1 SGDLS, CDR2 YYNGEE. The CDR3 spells CASGAGLAGAQYQETQYF. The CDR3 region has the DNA TGTGCCAGCGGCGCTGGACTAGCGGGGGCCCAGTACCAAGAGACCCAGTACTTC.

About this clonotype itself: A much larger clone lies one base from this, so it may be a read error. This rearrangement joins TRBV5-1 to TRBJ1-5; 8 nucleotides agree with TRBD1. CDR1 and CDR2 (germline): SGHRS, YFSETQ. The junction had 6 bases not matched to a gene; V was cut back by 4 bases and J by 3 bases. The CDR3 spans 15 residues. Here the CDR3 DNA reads TGCGCCAGCAGCGTGGAGACAGGGGCCAATCAGCCCCAGCATTTT. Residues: CASSVETGANQPQHF.

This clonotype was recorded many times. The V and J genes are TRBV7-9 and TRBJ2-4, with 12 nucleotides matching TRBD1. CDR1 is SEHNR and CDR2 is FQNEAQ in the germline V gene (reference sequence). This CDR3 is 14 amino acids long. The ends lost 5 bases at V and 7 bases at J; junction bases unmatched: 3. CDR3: CASSPGQGANIQYF. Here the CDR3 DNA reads TGTGCCAGCAGCCCGGGACAGGGGGCTAACATTCAGTACTTC. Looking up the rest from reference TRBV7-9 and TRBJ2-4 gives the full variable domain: DTGVSQNPRHKITKRGQNVTFRCDPISEHNRLYWYRQTLGQGPEFLTYFQNEAQLEKSRLLSDRFSAERPKGSFSTLEIQRTEQGDSAMYLCASSPGQGANIQYFGAGTRLSVL.

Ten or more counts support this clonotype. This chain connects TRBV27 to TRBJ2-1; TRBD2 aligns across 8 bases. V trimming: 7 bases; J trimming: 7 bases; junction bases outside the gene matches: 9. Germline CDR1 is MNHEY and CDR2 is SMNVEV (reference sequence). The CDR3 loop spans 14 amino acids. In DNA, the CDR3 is TGTGCCAGCACCCCCCAGCGGGGGAGGAATGAGCAGTTCTTC. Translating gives CASTPQRGRNEQFF.

CDR3 residues: CASGEGGSYTQYF. The DNA of the CDR3 is TGTGCCAGCGGTGAAGGGGGCTCATATACGCAGTATTTT. The chain couples TRBV28 to TRBJ2-3; 7 positions agree with TRBD1. CDR3 length: 13 amino acids. V shed 8 bases, J shed 7 bases, and the junction held 9 bases outside the gene matches. Germline CDR1 is MDHEN and CDR2 is SYDVKM.

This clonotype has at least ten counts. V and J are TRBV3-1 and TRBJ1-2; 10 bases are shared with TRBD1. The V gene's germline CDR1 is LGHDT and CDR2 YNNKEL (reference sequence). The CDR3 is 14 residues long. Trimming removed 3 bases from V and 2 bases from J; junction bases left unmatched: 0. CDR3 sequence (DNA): TGTGCCAGCAGCCAGGGACAGGGGAACTATGGCTACACCTTC. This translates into CASSQGQGNYGYTF.

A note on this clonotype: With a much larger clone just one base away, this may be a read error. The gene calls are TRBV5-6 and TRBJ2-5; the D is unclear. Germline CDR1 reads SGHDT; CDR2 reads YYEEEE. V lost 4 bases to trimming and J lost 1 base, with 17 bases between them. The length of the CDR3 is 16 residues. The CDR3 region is CASSPRGRHCQETQYF. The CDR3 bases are TGTGCCAGCAGCCCCCGCGGCAGACACTGCCAAGAGACCCAGTACTTC.

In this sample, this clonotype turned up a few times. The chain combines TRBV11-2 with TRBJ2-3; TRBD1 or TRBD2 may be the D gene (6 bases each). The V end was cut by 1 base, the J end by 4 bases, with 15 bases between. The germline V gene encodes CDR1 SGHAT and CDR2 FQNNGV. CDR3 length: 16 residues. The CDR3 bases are TGTGCCAGCAGCTTAGGTACAGGGTGGGGGGCAGATACGCAGTATTTT. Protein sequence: CASSLGTGWGADTQYF.

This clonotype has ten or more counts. CDR3 in DNA: TGCAGTGCTAGAGGGAAGGGACAGCCTGAGCAGTACTTC. Translating gives CSARGKGQPEQYF. The chain couples TRBV20-1 to TRBJ2-7, with TRBD1 matching over 7 bases. The CDR3 consists of 13 residues. CDR1 DFQATT and CDR2 SNEGSKA come from the germline V gene (reference sequence). The V and J ends lost 1 base and 7 bases, in that order; junction bases with no gene match: 7.

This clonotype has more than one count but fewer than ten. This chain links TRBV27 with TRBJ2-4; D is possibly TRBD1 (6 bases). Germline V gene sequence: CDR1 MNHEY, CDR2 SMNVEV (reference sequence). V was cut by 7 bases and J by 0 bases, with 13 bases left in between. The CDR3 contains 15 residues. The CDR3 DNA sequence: TGTGCCAGCACCCCAGTAGGGGGAGCCAAAAACATTCAGTACTTC. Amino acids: CASTPVGGAKNIQYF.